Listed below are T cell receptor beta chains from one sample, sequenced in a study of PD-1 blockade in classical Hodgkin lymphoma. The table came from immunoSEQ multiplex PCR; TCRdb's copy has only in-frame clones and leaves some out. The profile shows about 64,000 clones, around 94% of them singletons. The source material was peripheral blood mononuclear cells (PBMCs), sampled before the fourth cycle of nivolumab. The receptors come from a human donor with classical Hodgkin lymphoma. The CDR3 runs from the conserved cysteine through the conserved F or W. D genes are given only for firm matches.

v_call	j_call	d_call	cdr3_nt	cdr3_aa
TRBV7-9	TRBJ2-5	TRBD2	TGTGCCAGCAGCTTAAGCCTAGCGGGGGCCCAAGAGACCCAGTACTTC	CASSLSLAGAQETQYF
TRBV7-8	TRBJ1-5	TRBD1	TGTGCCAGCAGCGAGGACAGGGGATGGGACAATCAGCCCCAGCATTTT	CASSEDRGWDNQPQHF
TRBV6-6	TRBJ2-7	-	TGTGCCAGCATGGACACGTTATACGAGCAGTACTTC	CASMDTLYEQYF
TRBV21-1	TRBJ1-2	-	TGTGCCAGCAGCAAAAACCATCCGGGCAGGCATGGCTACACCTTC	CASSKNHPGRHGYTF
TRBV6-1	TRBJ2-3	TRBD1	TGTGCCTCTGGACAGGGGGCGGATACGCAGTATTTT	CASGQGADTQYF
TRBV7-3	TRBJ2-2	-	TGTGCCAGCAGCAACAGAAACAGTTTCACCGGGGAGCTGTTTTTT	CASSNRNSFTGELFF
TRBV5-6	TRBJ1-6	-	TGTGCCAGCAGCCCGAGCTCCTATAATTCACCCCTCCACTTT	CASSPSSYNSPLHF
TRBV6-1	TRBJ2-3	-	TGTGCCAGCATTTGGGGCGGGGTGACAGATACGCAGTATTTT	CASIWGGVTDTQYF
TRBV2	TRBJ2-2	-	TGTGTAAACAGAAAGACGAACACCGGGGAGCTGTTTTTT	CVNRKTNTGELFF
TRBV7-9	TRBJ1-1	-	TGTGCCAGCAGAGTGGGAACAGCCCAGAACACTGAAGCTTTCTTT	CASRVGTAQNTEAFF
TRBV7-8	TRBJ2-1	-	TGTGCCAGCAGCCTACGGGCCAATGAGCAGTTCTTC	CASSLRANEQFF
TRBV2	TRBJ2-2	TRBD2	TGTGCCAGCAGTTTCCTACTAGCGGGGACCGGGGAGCTGTTTTTT	CASSFLLAGTGELFF
TRBV15	TRBJ2-1	-	TGTGCCACCAGCAGAGCAAGCGTTTCGGGTGAGCAGTTCTTC	CATSRASVSGEQFF
TRBV7-9	TRBJ2-7	TRBD2	TGTGCCAGCAGCTTAGTCGGGGGGAACTACGAGCAGTACTTC	CASSLVGGNYEQYF
TRBV2	TRBJ1-2	TRBD1	TGTGCCAGCAGTGCGGAACAGGGGTTGTATGGCTACACCTTC	CASSAEQGLYGYTF
TRBV18	TRBJ2-4	-	TGTGCCAGCTCACCACCAGGCCAGCAAGAAGCCAAAAACATTCAGTACTTC	CASSPPGQQEAKNIQYF